The clone carrying this T cell receptor (beta chain) was counted a few times. Original processing notes: How many nucleated cells were present was estimated from reference gene primer amplification. Method: immunoSEQ multiplex PCR; TCRdb's copy keeps in-frame clones and lacks some. V and J calls plus clone size are reproduced from that table; the DNA served to infer D and trimming. The table records 95,000 to 150,000 clones, 86% of them present only once. The data belong to a study of blood T cell repertoires in COVID-19. Study-level information: COVID-19 samples from acute and convalescent phases originated in the United States, Italy and Spain.

Trimming took off 5 bases at V and 6 bases at J, with 11 bases between the two ends. Germline V gene sequence: CDR1 MNHEY, CDR2 SVGAGI. CDR3 size: 13 residues. The rearrangement links TRBV6-5 to TRBJ1-5; D perhaps matches TRBD1 (6 bases). The sequenced material came from peripheral blood. This clonotype was obtained from a man aged 40-49 years with acute or convalescent COVID-19. CDR3 nucleotides: TGTGCCAGCAGTACAGGACAGCTTCAGCCCCAGCATTTT. As protein: CASSTGQLQPQHF.